The clone carrying this T cell receptor (beta chain) was observed many times. Treatment of the sample: around 19 received Ad26.COV2.S at low or high dose, single or two shots; about 5 received placebo; per-sample allocation not given. Following the first vaccine or placebo injection, samples were taken on day 63. This record comes from a study of Ad26.COV2.S vaccination and SARS-CoV-2 variants. This table comes from immunoSEQ multiplex PCR, and its TCRdb copy is limited to in-frame clones, with some not included. The data show more than 300,000 clones, about 86% seen once. The specimen comprised peripheral blood, sampled in a trial of Ad26.COV2.S vaccine versus placebo. This receptor was taken from a person between 18 and 65 years old who received the Ad26.COV2.S COVID-19 vaccine or a placebo.

Written as DNA, the CDR3 is TGTGCCAGCAGTTACTCTGTTTGGGGGGATAACTACAATGAGCAGTTCTTC. Translating gives CASSYSVWGDNYNEQFF. This chain links TRBV6-2 or TRBV6-3 with TRBJ2-1; a possible D gene is TRBD2 (6 bases). Germline V gives CDR1 MNHEY, CDR2 SVGEGT. V was cut by 0 bases and J by 3 bases, with 15 bases left in between. The CDR3 length is 17 residues.